This T cell receptor beta chain was captured in a study of CD8+CD57+ T cells in acquired aplastic anemia listed by TCRdb under 2018. As for the study more broadly: Extracted DNA from sorted CD4+ and CD8+ cells averaged approximately 3 ug, ranging from roughly 0.2 to 30 ug. CD8+CD57+ expansion was defined as frequency above the mean frequency observed in healthy subjects.

Patients chosen for sequencing had shown expansion of CD8+CD57+ cells by flow cytometry. Severe acquired aplastic anemia was diagnosed in all patients according to International Study of Aplastic Anemia and Agranulocytosis and Camitta criteria. No therapy had been received by the patients at the time of blood sampling. The study deep-sequenced TCR repertoires of sorted CD4+ and CD8+ blood T cells from severe aplastic anemia patients and healthy subjects. Patients were enrolled under clinicaltrials.gov protocols 00001620, 01623167, 00001397, 00071045, 00081523 and 00961064 in the USA. Ficoll-Paque density gradient centrifugation was used to isolate peripheral blood mononuclear cells. CD4+ and CD8+ T cells were sorted by FACS or magnetic beads before DNA extraction. Profiling of TCR beta VDJ combinations and CDR3 sequences used genomic DNA as the template. TCR repertoire sequencing was run on an Illumina HiSeq 2000. The paper's processing steps were these. TRBV/TRBJ rearrangement plots, CDR3 size and DJ length profiles, and Simpson's diversity index were used to assess repertoires. Whichever DNA sequence was most abundant in the deep sequencing data was defined as the immunodominant clone. CDR3 amino acid sequences were checked for sharing across subjects and were also compared against the VDJdb database and published repertoires. TCRdb passed the public sequencing reads through fastp at Q25 and MiXCR, retaining productive beta sequences. Identical CDR3 proteins give one entry, which carries the most common genes and DNA. TCRdb's processing, not the authors', yielded these V and J calls. Here the sample has approximately 160,000 distinct CDR3 sequences; roughly half occur a single time. Around 3.2% of the sample is held by the ten biggest clonotypes.

Broader findings and caveats from the paper: Around 30 CD8+ CDR3 sequences were found to be shared between patients and controls, but these sequences appeared to be highly expressed in patients and within the immunodominant clones of the patients. Between patients and healthy controls, no significant difference in CD8+ Simpson's diversity was found (P=0.060).

As regards this clonotype: The clone's antigen remains unknown. Base qualities are not at hand, and no much larger clone is one base apart.

The sequenced sample was sorted CD4+, CD8+, or CD8+CD57+ T cells (not recorded which) from PBMCs. This TCR came from a human donor with aplastic anemia.

The DNA sequence is given as TGTGCCAGCTCACCCCAGGGAATGAACACTGAAGCTTTCTTT. The translation is CASSPQGMNTEAFF. In this chain, TRBV18 is recombined with TRBJ1-1; TRBD1 is a possible D gene, resting on 5 matching bases. The CDR3 goes from the cysteine to the phenylalanine over 14 residues. The retained sequence is limited to the CDR3, 42 bases, with the frame set at the first base. Trimming removed 3 bases from V and 0 bases from J, leaving 8 bases between the germline ends. The germline V gene specifies KGHSH as CDR1 and LQKENI as CDR2.